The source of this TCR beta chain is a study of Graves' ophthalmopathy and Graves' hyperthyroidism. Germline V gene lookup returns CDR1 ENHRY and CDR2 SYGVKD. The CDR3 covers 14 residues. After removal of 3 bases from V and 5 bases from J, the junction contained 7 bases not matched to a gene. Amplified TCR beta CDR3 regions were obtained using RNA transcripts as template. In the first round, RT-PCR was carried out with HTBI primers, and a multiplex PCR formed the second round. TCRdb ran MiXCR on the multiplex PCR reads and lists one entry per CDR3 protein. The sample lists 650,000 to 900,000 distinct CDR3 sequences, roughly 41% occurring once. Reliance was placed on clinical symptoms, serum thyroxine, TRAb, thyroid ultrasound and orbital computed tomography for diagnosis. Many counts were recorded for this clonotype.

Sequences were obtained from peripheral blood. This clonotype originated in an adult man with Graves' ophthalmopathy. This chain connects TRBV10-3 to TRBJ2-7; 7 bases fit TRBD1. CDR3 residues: CAISELGTVDEQYF. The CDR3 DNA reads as TGTGCCATCAGTGAACTGGGGACAGTTGACGAGCAGTACTTC.